This T cell receptor beta chain stems from a study of blood T cell repertoires in COVID-19. Overall study context: Sites across the United States, Italy and Spain contributed samples from acute and convalescent COVID-19. Sample material is recorded as cDNA or gDNA derived from T cells, B-cell-depleted T cells, or PBMCs.

Original processing methods: Estimation of nucleated cell counts was performed using reference gene primer amplification. Clones were sequenced by immunoSEQ multiplex PCR, and TCRdb holds only the in-frame ones, with some missing. V and J calls plus clone size are reproduced from that table; the DNA served to infer D and trimming. The table records some 130,000 clones, about 89% of them present only once. V was trimmed by 1 base and J by 5 bases, leaving 14 bases between them. The CDR3 is 16 amino acids. Germline V gives CDR1 LNHNV, CDR2 YYDKDF (reference sequence). This clone was seen only once. The sequence derives from a man aged 60 to 75 with active or convalescent COVID-19. The rearrangement uses TRBV15 and TRBJ2-2; D perhaps matches TRBD2 (5 bases). Sequences were obtained from peripheral blood. CDR3 sequence reads: CATSRVEAPGTGELFF. CDR3 nucleotides: TGTGCCACCAGCAGAGTGGAGGCCCCCGGGACCGGGGAGCTGTTTTTT.